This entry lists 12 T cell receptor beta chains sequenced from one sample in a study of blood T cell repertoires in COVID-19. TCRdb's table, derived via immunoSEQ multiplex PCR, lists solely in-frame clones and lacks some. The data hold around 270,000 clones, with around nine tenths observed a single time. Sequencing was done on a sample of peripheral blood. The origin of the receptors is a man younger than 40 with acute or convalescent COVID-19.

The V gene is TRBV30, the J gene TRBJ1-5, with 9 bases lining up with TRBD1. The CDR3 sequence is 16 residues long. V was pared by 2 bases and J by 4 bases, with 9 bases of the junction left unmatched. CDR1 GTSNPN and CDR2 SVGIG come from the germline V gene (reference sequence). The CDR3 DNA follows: TGTGCCTGGAGTTCCTTAGGGACAGGGATTAATCAGCCCCAGCATTTT. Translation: CAWSSLGTGINQPQHF.

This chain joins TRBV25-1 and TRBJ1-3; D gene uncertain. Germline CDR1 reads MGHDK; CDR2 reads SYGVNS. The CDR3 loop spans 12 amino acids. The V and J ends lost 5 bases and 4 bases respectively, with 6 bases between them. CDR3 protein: CASSIAGNTIYF. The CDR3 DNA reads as TGTGCCAGCAGTATAGCCGGAAACACCATATATTTT.

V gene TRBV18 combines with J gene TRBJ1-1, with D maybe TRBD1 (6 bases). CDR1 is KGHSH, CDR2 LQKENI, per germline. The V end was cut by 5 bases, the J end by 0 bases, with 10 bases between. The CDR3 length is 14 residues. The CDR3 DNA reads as TGTGCCAGCTCATTCGGACAGATGAACACTGAAGCTTTCTTT. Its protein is CASSFGQMNTEAFF.

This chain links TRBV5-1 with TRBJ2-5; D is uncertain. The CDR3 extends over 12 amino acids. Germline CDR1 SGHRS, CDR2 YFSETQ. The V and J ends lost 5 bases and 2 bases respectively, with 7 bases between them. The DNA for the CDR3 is TGCGCCAGCAGTGAGTTGCAAGAGACCCAGTACTTC. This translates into CASSELQETQYF.

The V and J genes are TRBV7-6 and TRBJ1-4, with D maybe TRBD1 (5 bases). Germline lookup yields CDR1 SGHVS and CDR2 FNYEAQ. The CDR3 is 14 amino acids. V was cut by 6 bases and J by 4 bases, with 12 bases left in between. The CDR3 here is CASSARRGNEKLFF. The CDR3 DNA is TGTGCCAGCAGTGCTAGGAGGGGTAATGAAAAACTGTTTTTT.

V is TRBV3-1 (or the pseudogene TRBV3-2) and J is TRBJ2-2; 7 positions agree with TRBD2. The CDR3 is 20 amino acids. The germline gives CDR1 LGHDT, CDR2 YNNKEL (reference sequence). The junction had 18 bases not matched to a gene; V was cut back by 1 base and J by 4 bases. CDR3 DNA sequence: TGTGCCAGCAGCCAAGCTAACTTTAGGGTGAGACTAGCAGTCACCGGGGAGCTGTTTTTT. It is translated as CASSQANFRVRLAVTGELFF.

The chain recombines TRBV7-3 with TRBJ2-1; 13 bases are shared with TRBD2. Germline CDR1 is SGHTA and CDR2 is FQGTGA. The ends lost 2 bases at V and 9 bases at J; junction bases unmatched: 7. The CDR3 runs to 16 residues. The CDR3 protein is CASSLYGLAGESEQFF. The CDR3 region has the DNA TGTGCCAGCAGCTTATACGGACTAGCGGGGGAGAGTGAGCAGTTCTTC.

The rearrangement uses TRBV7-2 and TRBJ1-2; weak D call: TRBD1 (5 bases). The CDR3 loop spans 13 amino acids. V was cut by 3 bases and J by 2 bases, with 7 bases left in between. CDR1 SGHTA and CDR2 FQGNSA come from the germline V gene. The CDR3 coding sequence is TGTGCCAGCAGCTTCTACAGGAACTATGGCTACACCTTC. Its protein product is CASSFYRNYGYTF.

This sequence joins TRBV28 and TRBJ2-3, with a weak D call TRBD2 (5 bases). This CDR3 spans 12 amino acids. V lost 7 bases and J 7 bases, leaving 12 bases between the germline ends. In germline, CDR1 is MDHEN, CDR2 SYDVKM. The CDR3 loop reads CASTRRAYTQYF. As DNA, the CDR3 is TGTGCCAGCACCCGGCGGGCTTATACGCAGTATTTT.

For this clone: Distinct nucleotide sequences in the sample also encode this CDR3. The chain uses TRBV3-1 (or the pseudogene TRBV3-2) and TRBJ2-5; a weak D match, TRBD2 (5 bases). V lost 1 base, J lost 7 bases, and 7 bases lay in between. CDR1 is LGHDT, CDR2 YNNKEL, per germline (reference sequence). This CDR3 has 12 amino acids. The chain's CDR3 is CASSQGGGTQYF. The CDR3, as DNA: TGTGCCAGCAGCCAAGGTGGAGGGACCCAGTACTTC.

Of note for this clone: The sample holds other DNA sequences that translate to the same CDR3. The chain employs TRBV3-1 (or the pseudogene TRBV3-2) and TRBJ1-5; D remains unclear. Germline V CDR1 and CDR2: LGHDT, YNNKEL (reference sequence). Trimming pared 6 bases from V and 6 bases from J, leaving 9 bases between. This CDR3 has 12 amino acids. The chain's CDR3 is CASSQSGQPQHF. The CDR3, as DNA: TGTGCCAGCAGTCAGTCGGGTCAGCCCCAGCATTTT.

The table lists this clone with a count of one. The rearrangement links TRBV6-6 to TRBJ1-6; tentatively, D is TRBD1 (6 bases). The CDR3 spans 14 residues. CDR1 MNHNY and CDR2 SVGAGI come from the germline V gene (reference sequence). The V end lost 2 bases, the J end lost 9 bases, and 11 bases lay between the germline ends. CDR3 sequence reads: CASSYGGASSPLHF. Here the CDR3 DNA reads TGTGCCAGCAGTTACGGGGGCGCAAGTTCACCCCTCCACTTT.